The entry that follows covers one T cell receptor (beta chain) sequence. The V gene end was trimmed by 5 bases and the J gene end by 0 bases; junction bases not matched to a gene: 3. The CDR3 spans 14 residues. CDR1 is SGHAT, CDR2 FQDESV, per germline (reference sequence). The data belong to a study of blood T cell repertoires in COVID-19. The protocol was immunoSEQ multiplex PCR, while the TCRdb copy is restricted to in-frame clones and leaves out a portion. The sample has approximately 65,000 clones, about 86% seen once; the top ten hold about 1.2%. This chain uses TRBV11-1 with TRBJ1-2; 7 bases map to TRBD1. Sequences were obtained from peripheral blood. This receptor was taken from a man aged 35 to 55 with acute or convalescent COVID-19. The CDR3 is CASSQGQSNYGYTF. The CDR3 bases are TGTGCCAGCAGCCAGGGACAGTCTAACTATGGCTACACCTTC.